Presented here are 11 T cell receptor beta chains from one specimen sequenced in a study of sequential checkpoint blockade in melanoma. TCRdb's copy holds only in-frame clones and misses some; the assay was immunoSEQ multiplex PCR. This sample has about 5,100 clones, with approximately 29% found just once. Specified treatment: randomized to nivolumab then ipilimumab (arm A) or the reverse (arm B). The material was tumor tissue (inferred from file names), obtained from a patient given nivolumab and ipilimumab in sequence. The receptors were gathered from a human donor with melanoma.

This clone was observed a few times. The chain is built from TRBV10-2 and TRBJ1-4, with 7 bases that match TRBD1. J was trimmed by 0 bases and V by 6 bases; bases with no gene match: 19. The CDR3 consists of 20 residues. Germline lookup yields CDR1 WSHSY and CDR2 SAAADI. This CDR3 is CASSDSDDRDDSATNEKLFF. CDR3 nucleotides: TGCGCCAGCAGCGATTCAGATGACAGGGATGATTCCGCAACTAATGAAAAACTGTTTTTT.

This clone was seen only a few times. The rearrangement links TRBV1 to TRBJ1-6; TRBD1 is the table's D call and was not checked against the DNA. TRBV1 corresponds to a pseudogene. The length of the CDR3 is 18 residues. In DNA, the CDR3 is TGCGCCAGCAGCCAAGTCCGGCAGGACAACTCCTATAATTCACCCCTCCACTTT. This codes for CASSQVRQDNSYNSPLHF.

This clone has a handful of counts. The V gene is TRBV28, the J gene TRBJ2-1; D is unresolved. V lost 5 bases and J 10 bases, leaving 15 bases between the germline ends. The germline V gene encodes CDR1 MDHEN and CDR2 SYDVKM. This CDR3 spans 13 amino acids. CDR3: CASSIYSRDEQFF. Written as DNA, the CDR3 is TGTGCCAGCAGTATCTACTCGCGTGACGAGCAGTTCTTC.

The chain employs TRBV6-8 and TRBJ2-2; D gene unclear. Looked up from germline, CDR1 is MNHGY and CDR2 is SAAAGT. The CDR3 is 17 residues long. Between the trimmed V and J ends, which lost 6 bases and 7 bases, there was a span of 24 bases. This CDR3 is CASSLLPHGLVDGELFF. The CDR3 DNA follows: TGTGCCAGCAGCCTTCTCCCCCATGGTTTGGTGGACGGGGAGCTGTTTTTT.

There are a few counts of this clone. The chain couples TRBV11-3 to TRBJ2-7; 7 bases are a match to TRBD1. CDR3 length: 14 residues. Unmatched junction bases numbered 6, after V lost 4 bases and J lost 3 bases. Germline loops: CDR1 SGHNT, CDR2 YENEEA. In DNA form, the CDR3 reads TGTGCCAGCAGCTCGTCGGACAGGTACTACGAGCAGTACTTC. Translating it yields CASSSSDRYYEQYF.

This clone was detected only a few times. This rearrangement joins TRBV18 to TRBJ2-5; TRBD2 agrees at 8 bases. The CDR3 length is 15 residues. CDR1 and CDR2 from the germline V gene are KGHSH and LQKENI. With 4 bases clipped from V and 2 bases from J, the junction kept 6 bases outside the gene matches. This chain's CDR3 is CASSRGLAGQETQYF. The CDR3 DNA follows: TGTGCCAGCTCACGCGGACTAGCCGGTCAAGAGACCCAGTACTTC.

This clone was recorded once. DNA of the CDR3: TGTGCCAGCAGCGTAGGTTGGGGGGCGTCCTACGAGCAGTACTTC. Its translation: CASSVGWGASYEQYF. J is TRBJ2-7 and V is TRBV9; D may correspond to TRBD1 or TRBD2 (6 bases each). The CDR3 runs to 15 residues. The germline V gene has CDR1 SGDLS and CDR2 YYNGEE. The V and J ends lost 0 bases and 1 base respectively, with 11 bases between them.

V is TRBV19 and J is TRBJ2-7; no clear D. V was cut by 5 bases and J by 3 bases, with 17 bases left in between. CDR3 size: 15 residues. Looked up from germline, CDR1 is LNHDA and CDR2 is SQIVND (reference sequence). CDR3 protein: CASSAPQMGIYEQYF. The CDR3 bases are TGTGCCAGTAGTGCACCTCAAATGGGGATCTACGAGCAGTACTTC.

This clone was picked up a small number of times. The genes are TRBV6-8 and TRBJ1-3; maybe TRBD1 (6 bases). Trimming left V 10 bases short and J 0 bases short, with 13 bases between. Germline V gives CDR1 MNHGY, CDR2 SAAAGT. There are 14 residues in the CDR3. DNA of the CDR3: TGTGCCATCACAGGGACGAGCTCTGGAAACACCATATATTTT. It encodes CAITGTSSGNTIYF.

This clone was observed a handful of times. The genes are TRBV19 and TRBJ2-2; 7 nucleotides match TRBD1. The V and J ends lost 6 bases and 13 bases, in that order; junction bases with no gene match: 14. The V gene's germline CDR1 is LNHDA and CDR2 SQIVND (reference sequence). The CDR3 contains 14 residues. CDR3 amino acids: CASRHRAGGKGLFF. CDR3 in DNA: TGTGCCAGTAGACATCGGGCAGGGGGTAAAGGGCTGTTTTTT.

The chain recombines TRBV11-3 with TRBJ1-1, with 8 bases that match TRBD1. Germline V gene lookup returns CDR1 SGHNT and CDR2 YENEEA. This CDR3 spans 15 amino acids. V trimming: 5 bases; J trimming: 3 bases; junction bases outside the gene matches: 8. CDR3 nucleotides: TGTGCCAGCAGCCAAGGACAGGGTGGTTACACTGAAGCTTTCTTT. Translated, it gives CASSQGQGGYTEAFF.